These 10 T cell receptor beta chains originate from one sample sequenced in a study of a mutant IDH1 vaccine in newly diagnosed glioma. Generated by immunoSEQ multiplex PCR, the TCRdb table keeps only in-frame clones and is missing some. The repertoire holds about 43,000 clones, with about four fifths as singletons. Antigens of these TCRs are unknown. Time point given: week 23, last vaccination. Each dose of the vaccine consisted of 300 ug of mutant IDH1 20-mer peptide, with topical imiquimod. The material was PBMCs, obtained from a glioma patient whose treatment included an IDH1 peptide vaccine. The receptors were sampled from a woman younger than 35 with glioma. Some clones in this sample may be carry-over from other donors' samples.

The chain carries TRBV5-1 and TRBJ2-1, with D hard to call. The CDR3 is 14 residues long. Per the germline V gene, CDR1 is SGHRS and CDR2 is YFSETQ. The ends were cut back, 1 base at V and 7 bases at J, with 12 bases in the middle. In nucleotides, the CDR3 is TGCGCCAGCAGCTTGAGTCAGAGTTATAATGAGCAGTTCTTC. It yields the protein CASSLSQSYNEQFF.

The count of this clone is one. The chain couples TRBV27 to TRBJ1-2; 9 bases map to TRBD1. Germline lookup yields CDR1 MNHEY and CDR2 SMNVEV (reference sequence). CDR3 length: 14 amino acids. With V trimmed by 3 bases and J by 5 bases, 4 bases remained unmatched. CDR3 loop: CASSLRQGVYGYTF. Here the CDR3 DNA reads TGTGCCAGCAGTTTGAGACAGGGGGTTTATGGCTACACCTTC.

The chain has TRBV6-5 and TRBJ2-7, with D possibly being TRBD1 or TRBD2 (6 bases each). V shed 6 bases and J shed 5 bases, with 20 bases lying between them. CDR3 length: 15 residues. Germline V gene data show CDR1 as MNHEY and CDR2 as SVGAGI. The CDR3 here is CASRARRGWEDEQYF. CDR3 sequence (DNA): TGTGCCAGCAGAGCCAGGAGGGGGTGGGAAGACGAGCAGTACTTC.

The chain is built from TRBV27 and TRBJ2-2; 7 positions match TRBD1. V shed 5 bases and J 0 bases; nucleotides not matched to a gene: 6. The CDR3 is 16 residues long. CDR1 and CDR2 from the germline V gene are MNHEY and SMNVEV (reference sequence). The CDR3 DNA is TGTGCCAGCAGTCTACCGGGACAGCCGAACACCGGGGAGCTGTTTTTT. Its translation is CASSLPGQPNTGELFF.

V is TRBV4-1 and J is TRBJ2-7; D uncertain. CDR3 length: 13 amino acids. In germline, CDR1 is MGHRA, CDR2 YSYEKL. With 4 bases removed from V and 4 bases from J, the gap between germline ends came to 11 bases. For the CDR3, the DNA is TGCGCCAGCAGCCTTGGAGAAAGGTACGAGCAGTACTTC. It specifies CASSLGERYEQYF.

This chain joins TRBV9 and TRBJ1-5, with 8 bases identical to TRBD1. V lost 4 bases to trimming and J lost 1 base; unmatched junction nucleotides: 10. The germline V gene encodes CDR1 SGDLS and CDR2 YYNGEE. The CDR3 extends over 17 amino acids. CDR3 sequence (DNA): TGTGCCAGCAGCCCTGGACAGGGAGGGGCCAGCAATCAGCCCCAGCATTTT. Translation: CASSPGQGGASNQPQHF. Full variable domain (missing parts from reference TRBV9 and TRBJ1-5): DSGVTQTPKHLITATGQRVTLRCSPRSGDLSVYWYQQSLDQGLQFLIQYYNGEERAKGNILERFSAQQFPDLHSELNLSSLELGDSALYFCASSPGQGGASNQPQHFGDGTRLSIL.

The CDR3 DNA reads TGTGCCAGCAGCTTTGGCTCGAGGGGCAATGAGCAGTTCTTC. Translating it yields CASSFGSRGNEQFF. The chain carries TRBV13 and TRBJ2-1; D assignment may be TRBD1 or TRBD2 (5 bases each). Trimming removed 3 bases from V and 6 bases from J, with 12 bases in between. CDR1 is PRHDT and CDR2 is FYEKMQ in the germline V gene (reference sequence). The CDR3 is 14 residues long.

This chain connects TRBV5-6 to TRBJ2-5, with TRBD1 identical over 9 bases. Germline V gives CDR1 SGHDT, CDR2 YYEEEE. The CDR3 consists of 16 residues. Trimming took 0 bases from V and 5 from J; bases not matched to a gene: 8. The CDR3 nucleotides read TGTGCCAGCAGCTTGGGAGATTGGACAGGGGCGGAGACCCAGTACTTC. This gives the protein CASSLGDWTGAETQYF.

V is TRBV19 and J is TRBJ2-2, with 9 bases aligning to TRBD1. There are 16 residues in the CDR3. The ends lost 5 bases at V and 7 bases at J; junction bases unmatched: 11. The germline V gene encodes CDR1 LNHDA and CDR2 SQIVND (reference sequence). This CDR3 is CASSSPRGQGIGELFF. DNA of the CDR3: TGTGCCAGTAGTTCCCCTCGGGGACAGGGAATCGGGGAGCTGTTTTTT.

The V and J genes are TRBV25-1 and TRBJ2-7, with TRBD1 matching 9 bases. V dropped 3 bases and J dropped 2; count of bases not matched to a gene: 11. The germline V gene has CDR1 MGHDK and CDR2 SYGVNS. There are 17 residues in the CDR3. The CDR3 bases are TGTGCCAGCAGTGACCCCTCCGGGACAGGGAGGCCCTACGAGCAGTACTTC. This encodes CASSDPSGTGRPYEQYF.